This T cell receptor beta chain is drawn from a study of T cell clonotyping in hematopoietic cell transplantation. Whole-study results and caveats: At the given depth, recipient repertoires were over 97% de novo clonotypes.

Clones were read by immunoSEQ multiplex PCR, and TCRdb kept only the in-frame ones, dropping some. Among 25,000 to 30,000 clones listed, 82% were seen once. Of note for this clone: No antigen is known for it.

This CDR3 is built from 16 residues. Germline CDR1 is LNHDA and CDR2 is SQIVND (reference sequence). V was clipped by 0 bases and J by 0 bases, with 9 bases between them. As for time point: recipient sample about 28 days before transplant, after cytoreduction. Recipient blood drawn about 28 days pretransplant and days 30, 100, 180 after. The source was peripheral blood mononuclear cells, collected before stem cell transplant. The chain is built from TRBV19 and TRBJ1-5; D is perhaps TRBD1 (6 bases). The clonotype was recovered from a middle-aged man with acute myeloid leukemia. Some clones in this sample may be carry-over from other donors' samples. The DNA of the CDR3 is TGTGCCAGTAGTATAGATTCGGGGGCTAGCAATCAGCCCCAGCATTTT. Encoded protein: CASSIDSGASNQPQHF. The full variable domain, completed using reference TRBV19 and TRBJ1-5, is DGGITQSPKYLFRKEGQNVTLSCEQNLNHDAMYWYRQDPGQGLRLIYYSQIVNDFQKGDIAEGYSVSREKKESFPLTVTSAQKNPTAFYLCASSIDSGASNQPQHFGDGTRLSIL.